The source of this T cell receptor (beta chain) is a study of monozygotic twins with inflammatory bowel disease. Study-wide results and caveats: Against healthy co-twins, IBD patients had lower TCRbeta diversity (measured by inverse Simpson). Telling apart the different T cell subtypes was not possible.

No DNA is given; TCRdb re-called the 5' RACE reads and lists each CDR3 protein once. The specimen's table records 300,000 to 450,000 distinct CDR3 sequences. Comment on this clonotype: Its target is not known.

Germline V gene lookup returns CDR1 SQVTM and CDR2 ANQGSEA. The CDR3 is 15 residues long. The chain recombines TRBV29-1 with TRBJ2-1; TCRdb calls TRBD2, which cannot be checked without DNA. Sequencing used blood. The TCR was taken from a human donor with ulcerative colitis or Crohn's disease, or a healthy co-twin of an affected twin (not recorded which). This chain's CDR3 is CSVQGGDWSVDEQFF.